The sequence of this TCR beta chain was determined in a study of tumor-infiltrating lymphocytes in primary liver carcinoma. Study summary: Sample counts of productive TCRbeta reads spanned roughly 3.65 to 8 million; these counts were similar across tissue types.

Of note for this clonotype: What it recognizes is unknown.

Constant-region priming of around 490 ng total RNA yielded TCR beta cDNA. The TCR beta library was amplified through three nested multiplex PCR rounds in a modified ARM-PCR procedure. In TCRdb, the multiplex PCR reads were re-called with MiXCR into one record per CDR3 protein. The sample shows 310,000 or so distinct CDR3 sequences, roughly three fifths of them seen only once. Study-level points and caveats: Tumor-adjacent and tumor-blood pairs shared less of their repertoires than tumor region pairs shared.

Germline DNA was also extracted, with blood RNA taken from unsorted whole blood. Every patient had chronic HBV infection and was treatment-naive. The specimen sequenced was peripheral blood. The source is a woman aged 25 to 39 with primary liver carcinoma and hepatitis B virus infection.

The CDR3: CAWSEGTTDTQYF. Here the CDR3 DNA reads TGTGCCTGGAGTGAGGGTACCACAGATACGCAGTATTTT. The chain carries TRBV30 and TRBJ2-3; no clear D. The CDR3 extends over 13 amino acids. Germline V gene lookup returns CDR1 GTSNPN and CDR2 SVGIG (reference sequence). The ends were cut back, 1 base at V and 2 bases at J, with 7 bases in the middle.